This paragraph reports one TCR beta chain. Its cognate antigen is unknown. One junction end disagrees with the germline gene, perhaps due to a read error. The data are from a study of tumor and adjacent non-tumor tissue in lung cancer. About the study: The patients, about nine men and four to six women, were 31 to 76 with stage I to III disease.

Whole-study results and caveats: Patients with more diverse tumor TCRs had worse survival.

Three rounds of nested PCR, following a modified ARM-PCR protocol, produced the TCRbeta library. TCRdb re-called the multiplex PCR reads through MiXCR, storing one row per CDR3 protein. This sample has 100,000 to 150,000 distinct CDR3 sequences; about 66% occur once, and the top ten carry about 13%. No cell sorting was done before RNA was extracted from the tissue. The sequenced sample was lung tumor tissue. The TCR comes from a man aged 25 to 45 with non-small cell lung cancer.

CDR3 loop: CASSYSSSGGENTGELFF. CDR3 nucleotides: TGTGCCAGCAGTTACTCATCTAGCGGGGGGGAGAACACCGGGGAGCTGTTCTTT. The V and J genes are TRBV6-2 or TRBV6-3 and TRBJ2-2; 12 bases align to TRBD2. Looked up from germline, CDR1 is MNHEY and CDR2 is SVGEGT. CDR3 length equals 18 residues.